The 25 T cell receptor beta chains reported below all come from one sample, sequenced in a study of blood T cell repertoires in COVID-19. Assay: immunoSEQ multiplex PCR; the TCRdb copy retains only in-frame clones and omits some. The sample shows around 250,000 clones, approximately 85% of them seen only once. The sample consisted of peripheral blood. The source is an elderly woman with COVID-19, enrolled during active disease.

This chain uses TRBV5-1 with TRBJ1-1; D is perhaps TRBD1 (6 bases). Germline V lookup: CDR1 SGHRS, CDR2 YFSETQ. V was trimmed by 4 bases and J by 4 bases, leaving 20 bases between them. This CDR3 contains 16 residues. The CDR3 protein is CASSLGNREGSTEAFF. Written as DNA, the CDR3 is TGCGCCAGCAGCCTTGGGAACAGGGAGGGAAGCACTGAAGCTTTCTTT.

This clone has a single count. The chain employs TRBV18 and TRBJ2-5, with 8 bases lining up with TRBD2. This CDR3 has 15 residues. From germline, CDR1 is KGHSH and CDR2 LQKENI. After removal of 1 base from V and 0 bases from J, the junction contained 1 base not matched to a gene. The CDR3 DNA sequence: TGTGCCAGCTCACCACGACTAGCGAACCAAGAGACCCAGTACTTC. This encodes CASSPRLANQETQYF. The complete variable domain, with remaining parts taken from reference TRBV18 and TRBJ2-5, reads NAGVMQNPRHLVRRRGQEARLRCSPMKGHSHVYWYRQLPEEGLKFMVYLQKENIIDESGMPKERFSAEFPKEGPSILRIQQVVRGDSAAYFCASSPRLANQETQYFGPGTRLLVL.

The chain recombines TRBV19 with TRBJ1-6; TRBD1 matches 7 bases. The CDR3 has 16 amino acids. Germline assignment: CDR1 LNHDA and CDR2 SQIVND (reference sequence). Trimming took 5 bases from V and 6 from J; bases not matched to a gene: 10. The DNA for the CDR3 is TGTGCCAGTAGTGACGTGACCAGGGGGTCTAATTCACCCCTCCACTTT. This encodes CASSDVTRGSNSPLHF.

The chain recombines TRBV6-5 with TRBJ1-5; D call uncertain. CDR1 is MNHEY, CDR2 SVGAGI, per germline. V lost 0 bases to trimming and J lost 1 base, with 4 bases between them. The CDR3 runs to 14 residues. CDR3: CASSYSSSNQPQHF. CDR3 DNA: TGTGCCAGCAGTTACTCGAGCAGCAATCAGCCCCAGCATTTT.

The CDR3 bases are TGCGCCAGCAGCTTCGGTATAGCGGGGGGGCCGGGAGAGACCCAGTACTTC. The encoded protein is CASSFGIAGGPGETQYF. The rearrangement joins TRBV5-1 to TRBJ2-5; TRBD2 matches 11 bases. The CDR3 loop spans 17 amino acids. From germline, CDR1 is SGHRS and CDR2 YFSETQ. Trimming took 2 bases from V and 4 from J; bases not matched to a gene: 10.

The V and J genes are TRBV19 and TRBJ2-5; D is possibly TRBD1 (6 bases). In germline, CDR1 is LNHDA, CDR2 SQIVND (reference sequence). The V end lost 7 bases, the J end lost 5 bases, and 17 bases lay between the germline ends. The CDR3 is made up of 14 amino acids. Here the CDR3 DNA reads TGTGCCAGTAAGGGTGTGGGGGCCGGGGAGACCCAGTACTTC. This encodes CASKGVGAGETQYF.

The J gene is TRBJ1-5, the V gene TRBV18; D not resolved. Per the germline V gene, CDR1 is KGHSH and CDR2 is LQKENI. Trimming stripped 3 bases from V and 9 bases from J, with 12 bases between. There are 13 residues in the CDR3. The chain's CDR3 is CASSPSRELPQHF. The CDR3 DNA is TGTGCCAGCTCACCTTCTCGGGAATTGCCCCAGCATTTT.

This CDR3 is CASSDRVGQPQHF. The CDR3, as DNA: TGTGCCAGCAGTGACCGGGTCGGACAGCCCCAGCATTTT. The rearrangement joins TRBV25-1 to TRBJ1-5; D is unclear. CDR3 length equals 13 residues. V lost 3 bases and J 7 bases, leaving 10 bases between the germline ends. The germline CDR1 and CDR2 sequences are MGHDK and SYGVNS.

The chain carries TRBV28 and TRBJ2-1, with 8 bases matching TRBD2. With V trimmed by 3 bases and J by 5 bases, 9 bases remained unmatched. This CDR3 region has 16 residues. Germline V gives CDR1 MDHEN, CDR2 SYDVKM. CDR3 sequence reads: CASSFRGLGGHNEQFF. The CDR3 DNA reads TGTGCCAGCAGTTTTCGGGGACTAGGAGGGCACAATGAGCAGTTCTTC.

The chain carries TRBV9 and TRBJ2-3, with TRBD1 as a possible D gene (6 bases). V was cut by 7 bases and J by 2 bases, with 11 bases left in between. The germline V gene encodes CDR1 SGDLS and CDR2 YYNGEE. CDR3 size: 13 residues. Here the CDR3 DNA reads TGTGCCAGCGGCTACAGGGTCACAGATACGCAGTATTTT. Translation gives CASGYRVTDTQYF.

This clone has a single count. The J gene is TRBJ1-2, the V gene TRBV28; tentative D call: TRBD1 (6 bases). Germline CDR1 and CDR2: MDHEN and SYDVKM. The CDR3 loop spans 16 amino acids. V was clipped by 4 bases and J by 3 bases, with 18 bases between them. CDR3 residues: CASSSSGTRVDYGYTF. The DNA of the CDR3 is TGTGCCAGCAGTTCCTCCGGGACACGGGTAGACTATGGCTACACCTTC.

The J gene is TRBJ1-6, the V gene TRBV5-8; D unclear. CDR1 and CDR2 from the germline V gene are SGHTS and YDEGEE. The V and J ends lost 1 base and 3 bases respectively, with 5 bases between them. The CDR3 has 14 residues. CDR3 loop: CASSLRDYNSPLHF. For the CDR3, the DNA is TGTGCCAGCAGCTTGCGGGACTATAATTCACCCCTCCACTTT.

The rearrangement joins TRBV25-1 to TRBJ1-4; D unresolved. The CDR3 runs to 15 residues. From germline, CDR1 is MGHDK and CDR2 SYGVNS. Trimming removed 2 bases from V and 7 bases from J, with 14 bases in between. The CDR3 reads CASSENWERGEKLFF. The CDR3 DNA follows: TGTGCCAGCAGTGAAAACTGGGAACGGGGTGAAAAACTGTTTTTT.

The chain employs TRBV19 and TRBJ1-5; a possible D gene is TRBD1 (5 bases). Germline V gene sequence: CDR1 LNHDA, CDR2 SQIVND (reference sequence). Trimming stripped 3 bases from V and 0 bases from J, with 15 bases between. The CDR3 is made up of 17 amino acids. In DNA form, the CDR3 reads TGTGCCAGTAGTATCCCCCGACAGCCTAGTAGCAATCAGCCCCAGCATTTT. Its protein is CASSIPRQPSSNQPQHF.

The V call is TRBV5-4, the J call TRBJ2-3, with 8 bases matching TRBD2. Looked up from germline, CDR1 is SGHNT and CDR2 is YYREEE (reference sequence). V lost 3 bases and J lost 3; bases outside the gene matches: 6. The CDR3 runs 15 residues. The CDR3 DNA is TGTGCCAGCAGCTATAGCGGGGCGGGGACAGATACGCAGTATTTT. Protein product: CASSYSGAGTDTQYF.

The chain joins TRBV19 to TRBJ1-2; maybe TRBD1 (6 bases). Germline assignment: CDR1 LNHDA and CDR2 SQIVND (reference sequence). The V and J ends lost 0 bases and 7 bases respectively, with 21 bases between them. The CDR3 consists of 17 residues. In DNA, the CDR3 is TGTGCCAGTAGTATAGACCTGATGGGACAAGCCCGGGGTGGCTACACCTTC. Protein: CASSIDLMGQARGGYTF.

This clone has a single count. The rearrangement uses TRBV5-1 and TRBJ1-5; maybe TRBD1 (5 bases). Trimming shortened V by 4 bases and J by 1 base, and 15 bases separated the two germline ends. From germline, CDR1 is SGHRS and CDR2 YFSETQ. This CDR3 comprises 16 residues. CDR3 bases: TGCGCCAGCAGCCCCGGTAATGGGGCGAGCAATCAGCCCCAGCATTTT. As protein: CASSPGNGASNQPQHF.

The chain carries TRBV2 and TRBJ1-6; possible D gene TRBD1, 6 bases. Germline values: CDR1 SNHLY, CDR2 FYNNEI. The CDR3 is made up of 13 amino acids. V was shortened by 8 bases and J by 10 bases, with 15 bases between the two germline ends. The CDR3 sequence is CASERGAASPLHF. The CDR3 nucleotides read TGTGCCAGCGAGCGGGGGGCGGCATCACCCCTCCACTTT.

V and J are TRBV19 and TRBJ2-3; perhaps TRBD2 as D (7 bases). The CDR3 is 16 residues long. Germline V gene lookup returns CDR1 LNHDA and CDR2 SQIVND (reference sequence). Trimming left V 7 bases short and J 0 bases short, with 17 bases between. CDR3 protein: CASTSRGGGSTDTQYF. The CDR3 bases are TGTGCCAGTACCTCGAGGGGAGGGGGTAGCACAGATACGCAGTATTTT. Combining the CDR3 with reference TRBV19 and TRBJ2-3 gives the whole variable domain DGGITQSPKYLFRKEGQNVTLSCEQNLNHDAMYWYRQDPGQGLRLIYYSQIVNDFQKGDIAEGYSVSREKKESFPLTVTSAQKNPTAFYLCASTSRGGGSTDTQYFGPGTRLTVL.

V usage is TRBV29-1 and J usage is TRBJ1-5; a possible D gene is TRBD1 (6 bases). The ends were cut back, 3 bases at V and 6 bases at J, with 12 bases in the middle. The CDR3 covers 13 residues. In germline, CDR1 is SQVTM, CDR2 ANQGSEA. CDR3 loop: CSVEGGAGQPQHF. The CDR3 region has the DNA TGCAGCGTTGAGGGGGGGGCGGGTCAGCCCCAGCATTTT.

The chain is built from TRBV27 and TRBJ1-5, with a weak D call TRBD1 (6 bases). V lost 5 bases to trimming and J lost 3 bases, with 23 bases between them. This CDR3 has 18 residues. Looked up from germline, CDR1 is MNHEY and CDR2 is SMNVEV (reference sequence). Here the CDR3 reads CASSPIPGHFSANQPQHF. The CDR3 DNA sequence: TGTGCCAGCAGTCCAATACCGGGACACTTCTCCGCCAATCAGCCCCAGCATTTT.

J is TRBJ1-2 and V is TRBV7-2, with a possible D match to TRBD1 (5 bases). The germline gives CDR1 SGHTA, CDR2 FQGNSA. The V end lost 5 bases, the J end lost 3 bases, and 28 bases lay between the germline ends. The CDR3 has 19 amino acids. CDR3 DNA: TGTGCCAGCAGCGGTACACCTACCCGACAGAAGGGGATAGACTATGGCTACACCTTC. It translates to CASSGTPTRQKGIDYGYTF.

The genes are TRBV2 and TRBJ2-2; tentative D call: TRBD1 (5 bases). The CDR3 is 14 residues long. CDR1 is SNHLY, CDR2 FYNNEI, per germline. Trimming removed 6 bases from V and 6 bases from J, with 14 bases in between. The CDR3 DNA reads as TGTGCCAGCAGACTACTCGACAGCGCCGGGGAGCTGTTTTTT. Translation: CASRLLDSAGELFF. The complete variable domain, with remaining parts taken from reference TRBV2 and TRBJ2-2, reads EPEVTQTPSHQVTQMGQEVILRCVPISNHLYFYWYRQILGQKVEFLVSFYNNEISEKSEIFDDQFSVERPDGSNFTLKIRSTKLEDSAMYFCASRLLDSAGELFFGEGSRLTVL.

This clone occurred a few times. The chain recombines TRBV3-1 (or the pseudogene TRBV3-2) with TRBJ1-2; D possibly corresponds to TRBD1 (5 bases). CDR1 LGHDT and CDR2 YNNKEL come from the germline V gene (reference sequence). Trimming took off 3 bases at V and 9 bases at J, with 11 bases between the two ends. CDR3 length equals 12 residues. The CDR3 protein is CASSQGVGRYTF. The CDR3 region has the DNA TGTGCCAGCAGCCAGGGTGTGGGGCGCTACACCTTC.

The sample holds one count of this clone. The DNA for the CDR3 is TGTGCCAGCAGCCAAGGGGGGACAATCCATGGCTACACCTTC. Protein sequence: CASSQGGTIHGYTF. This chain joins TRBV3-1 (or the pseudogene TRBV3-2) and TRBJ1-2, with D possibly TRBD1 on 6 matching bases. The germline V gene has CDR1 LGHDT and CDR2 YNNKEL (reference sequence). V shed 1 base and J shed 6 bases, with 12 bases lying between them. The CDR3 sequence is 14 residues long.